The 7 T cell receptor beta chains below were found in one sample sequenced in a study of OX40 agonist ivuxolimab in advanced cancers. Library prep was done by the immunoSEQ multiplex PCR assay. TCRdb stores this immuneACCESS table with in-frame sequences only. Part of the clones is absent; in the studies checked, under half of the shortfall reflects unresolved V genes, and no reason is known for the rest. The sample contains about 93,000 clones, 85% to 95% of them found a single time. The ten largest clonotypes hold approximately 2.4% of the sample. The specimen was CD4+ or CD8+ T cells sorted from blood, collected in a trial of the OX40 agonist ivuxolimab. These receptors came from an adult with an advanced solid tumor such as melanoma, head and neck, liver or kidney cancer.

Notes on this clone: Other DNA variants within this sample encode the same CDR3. The CDR3 coding sequence is TGTGCCAGCAGCTTAGGCTCAGCCCTCCACACCTTC. The encoded protein is CASSLGSALHTF. The rearrangement links TRBV7-8 to TRBJ1-2; D remains unclear. V was cut by 1 base and J by 12 bases, with 12 bases left in between. There are 12 residues in the CDR3. Germline CDR1 is SGHVS and CDR2 is FQNEAQ.

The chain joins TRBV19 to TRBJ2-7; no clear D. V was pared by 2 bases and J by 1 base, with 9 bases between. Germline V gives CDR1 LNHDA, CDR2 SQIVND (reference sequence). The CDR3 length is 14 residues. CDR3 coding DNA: TGTGCCAGTAGTATAACTGACCAGTCCTACGAGCAGTACTTC. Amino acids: CASSITDQSYEQYF.

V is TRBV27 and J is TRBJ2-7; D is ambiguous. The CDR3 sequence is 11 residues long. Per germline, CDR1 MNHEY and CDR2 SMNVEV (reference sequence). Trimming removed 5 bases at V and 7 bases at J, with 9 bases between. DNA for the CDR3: TGTGCCAGCAGTCCCGGTAGGGAGCAGTACTTC. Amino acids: CASSPGREQYF.

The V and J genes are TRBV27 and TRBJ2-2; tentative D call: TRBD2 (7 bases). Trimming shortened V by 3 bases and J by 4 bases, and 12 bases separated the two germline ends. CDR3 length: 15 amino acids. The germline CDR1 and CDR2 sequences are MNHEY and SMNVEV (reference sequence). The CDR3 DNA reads TGTGCCAGCAGTTTCGGTGGGGGGGCCACCGGGGAGCTGTTTTTT. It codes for CASSFGGGATGELFF.

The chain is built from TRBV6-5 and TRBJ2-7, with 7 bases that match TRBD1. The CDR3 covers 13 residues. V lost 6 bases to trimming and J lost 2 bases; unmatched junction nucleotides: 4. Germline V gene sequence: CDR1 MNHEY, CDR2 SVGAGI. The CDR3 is CASSQGQPYEQYF. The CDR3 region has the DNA TGTGCCAGCAGCCAGGGACAGCCCTACGAGCAGTACTTC.

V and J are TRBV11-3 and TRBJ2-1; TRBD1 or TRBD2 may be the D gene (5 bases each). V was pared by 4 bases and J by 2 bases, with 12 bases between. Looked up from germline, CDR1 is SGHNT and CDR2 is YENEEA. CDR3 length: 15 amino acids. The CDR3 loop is CASSSLGVAYNEQFF. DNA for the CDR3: TGTGCCAGCAGCTCCCTGGGGGTTGCCTACAATGAGCAGTTCTTC.

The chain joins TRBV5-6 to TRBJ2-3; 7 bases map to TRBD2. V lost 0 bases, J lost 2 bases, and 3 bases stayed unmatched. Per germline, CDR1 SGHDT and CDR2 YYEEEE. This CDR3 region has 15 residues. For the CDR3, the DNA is TGTGCCAGCAGCTTGGCGGGGGGTGACACAGATACGCAGTATTTT. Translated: CASSLAGGDTDTQYF. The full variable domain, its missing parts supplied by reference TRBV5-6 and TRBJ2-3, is DAGVTQSPTHLIKTRGQQVTLRCSPKSGHDTVSWYQQALGQGPQFIFQYYEEEERQRGNFPDRFSGHQFPNYSSELNVNALLLGDSALYLCASSLAGGDTDTQYFGPGTRLTVL.